The clone carrying this T cell receptor (beta chain) has a count of ten or more. The antigen is not known. Axillary draining lymph nodes of breast cancer patients supplied the node samples. This entry comes from a study of breast tumors, draining lymph nodes, adjacent tissues. Broader study findings: Tumor repertoires ranked between lymph nodes and nontumor tissue in diversity, with V and J gene preferences.

Germline CDR1 is LGHDT and CDR2 is YNNKEL (reference sequence). Unmatched junction bases numbered 10, after V lost 5 bases and J lost 7 bases. The CDR3 has 15 residues. MiXCR was run by TCRdb on the multiplex PCR reads, yielding one entry per CDR3 protein. Found here are fewer than 150,000 distinct CDR3 sequences, less than 25% of them singletons; the top ten hold 2% to 2.5%. The chain joins TRBV3-1 to TRBJ2-1; 8 positions match TRBD2. The sequence came from a female donor with breast cancer. Some clones in this sample may be carry-over from other donors' samples. Sequenced input: axillary lymph node tissue. The CDR3 nucleotides are TGTGCCAGCAGCTTTTCCGGGACTAGTCGGAATGAGCAGTTCTTC. This codes for CASSFSGTSRNEQFF.